This T cell receptor beta chain stems from a study of early T cells in non-severe SARS-CoV-2 infection. Turning to the study itself: RNA in bulk from unsorted whole blood was sequenced, and chains were unpaired.

The sample holds a few counts of this clonotype. Researchers tagged individual cDNA molecules with unique molecular identifiers. TCRdb reprocessed the 5' RACE reads via MiXCR and lists one record per CDR3 protein. The table has about 88,000 distinct CDR3 sequences, 15% seen once; the top ten hold around 5.8%. Germline-derived CDR1 and CDR2 are SGHVS and FNYEAQ. This CDR3 comprises 16 residues. V shed 5 bases, J shed 5 bases, and the junction held 9 bases outside the gene matches. J is TRBJ1-6 and V is TRBV7-6, with 7 bases fitting TRBD1. The clonotype originates from an adult who was a healthcare worker with PCR-confirmed SARS-CoV-2 infection or an uninfected control (not recorded which). Sequences were obtained from whole blood. The CDR3 loop reads CASSPKPGQDNSPLHF. The CDR3 DNA sequence: TGTGCCAGCAGCCCGAAACCTGGACAGGATAATTCACCCCTCCACTTT.